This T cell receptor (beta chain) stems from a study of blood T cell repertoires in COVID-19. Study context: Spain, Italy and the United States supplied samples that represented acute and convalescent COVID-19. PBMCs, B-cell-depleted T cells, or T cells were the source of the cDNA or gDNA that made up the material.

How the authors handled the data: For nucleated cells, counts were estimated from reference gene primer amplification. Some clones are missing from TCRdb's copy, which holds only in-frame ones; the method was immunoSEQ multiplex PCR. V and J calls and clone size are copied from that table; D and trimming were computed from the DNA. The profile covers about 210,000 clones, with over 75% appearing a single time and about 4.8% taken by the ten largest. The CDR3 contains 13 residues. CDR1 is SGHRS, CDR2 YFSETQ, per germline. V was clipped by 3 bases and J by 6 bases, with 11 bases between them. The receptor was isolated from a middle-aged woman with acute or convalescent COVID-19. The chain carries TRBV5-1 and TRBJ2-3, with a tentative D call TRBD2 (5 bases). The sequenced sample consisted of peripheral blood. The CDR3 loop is CASSSSEADTQYF. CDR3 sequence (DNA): TGCGCCAGCAGCTCCTCGGAGGCGGATACGCAGTATTTT.